What follows describes a single TCR beta chain. This CDR3 spans 14 amino acids. Germline CDR1 reads DFQATT; CDR2 reads SNEGSKA (reference sequence). After removal of 5 bases from V and 2 bases from J, the junction contained 4 bases not matched to a gene. For the second PCR, which ran for roughly 6 to 12 cycles, a sample-barcoded 5' primer and a J-beta primer mix were used. A template-switch adaptor that had 12 random nucleotides put a tag on each cDNA molecule. TCRdb ran MiXCR on the 5' RACE reads and lists one entry per CDR3 protein. Among some 1.6 million distinct CDR3 sequences, around 36% were seen once, and the ten largest hold around 11%. This record belongs to a study of blood T cells in healthy people across ages.

The chain combines TRBV20-1 with TRBJ2-1, with 9 bases that match TRBD1. The sample consisted of blood. The TCR comes from a woman in her 30s in good health. The CDR3 reads CSAHRDRAYNEQFF. In DNA form, the CDR3 reads TGCAGTGCTCACCGGGACAGGGCCTACAATGAGCAGTTCTTC.